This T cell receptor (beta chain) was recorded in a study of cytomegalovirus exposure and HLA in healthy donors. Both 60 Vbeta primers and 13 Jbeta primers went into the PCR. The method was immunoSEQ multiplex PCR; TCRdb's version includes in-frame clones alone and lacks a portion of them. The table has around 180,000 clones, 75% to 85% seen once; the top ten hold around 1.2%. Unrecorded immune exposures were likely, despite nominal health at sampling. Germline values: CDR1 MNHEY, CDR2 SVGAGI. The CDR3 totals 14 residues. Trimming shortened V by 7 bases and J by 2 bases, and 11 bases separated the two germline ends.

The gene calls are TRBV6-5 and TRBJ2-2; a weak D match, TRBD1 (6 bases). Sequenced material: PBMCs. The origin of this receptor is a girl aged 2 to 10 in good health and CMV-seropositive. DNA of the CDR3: TGTGCCAGCAAGGGACACCGAAACACCGGGGAGCTGTTTTTT. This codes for CASKGHRNTGELFF.